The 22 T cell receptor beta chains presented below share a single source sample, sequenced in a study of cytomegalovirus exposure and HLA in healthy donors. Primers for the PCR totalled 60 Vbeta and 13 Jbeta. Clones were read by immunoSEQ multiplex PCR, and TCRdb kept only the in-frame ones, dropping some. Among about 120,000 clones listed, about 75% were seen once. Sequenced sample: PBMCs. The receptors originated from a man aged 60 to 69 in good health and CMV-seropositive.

The CDR3 region is CASSFGDDYEQYF. The CDR3 DNA is TGTGCCAGCAGCTTCGGAGACGACTACGAGCAGTACTTC. The V call is TRBV11-2, the J call TRBJ2-7; D is ambiguous. Germline CDR1 and CDR2: SGHAT and FQNNGV. CDR3 length: 13 residues. The V gene lost 3 bases and the J gene lost 3 bases, with 9 bases spanning the gap. Together with reference TRBV11-2 and TRBJ2-7, the CDR3 gives the full variable domain: EAGVAQSPRYKIIEKRQSVAFWCNPISGHATLYWYQQILGQGPKLLIQFQNNGVVDDSQLPKDRFSAERLKGVDSTLKIQPAKLEDSAVYLCASSFGDDYEQYFGPGTRLTVT.

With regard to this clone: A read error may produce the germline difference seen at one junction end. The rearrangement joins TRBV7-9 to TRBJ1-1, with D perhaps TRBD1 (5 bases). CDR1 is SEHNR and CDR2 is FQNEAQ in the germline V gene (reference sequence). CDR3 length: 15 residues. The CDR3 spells CSSSSDLQGSTEAFF. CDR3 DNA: TGTTCCAGCAGCTCAGACCTCCAGGGAAGCACTGAAGCTTTCTTT.

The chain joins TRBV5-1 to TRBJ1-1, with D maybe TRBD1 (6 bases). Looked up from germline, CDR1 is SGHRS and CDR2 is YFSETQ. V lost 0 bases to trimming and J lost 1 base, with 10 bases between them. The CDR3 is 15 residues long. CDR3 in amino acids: CASSLEGHSNTEAFF. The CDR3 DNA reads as TGCGCCAGCAGCTTGGAGGGACACTCGAACACTGAAGCTTTCTTT.

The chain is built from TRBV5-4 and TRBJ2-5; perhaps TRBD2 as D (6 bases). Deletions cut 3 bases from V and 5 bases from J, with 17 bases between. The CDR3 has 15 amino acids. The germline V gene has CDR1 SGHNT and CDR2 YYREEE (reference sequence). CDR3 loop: CASSSGDGRGETQYF. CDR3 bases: TGTGCCAGCAGCTCGGGGGACGGACGTGGGGAGACCCAGTACTTC.

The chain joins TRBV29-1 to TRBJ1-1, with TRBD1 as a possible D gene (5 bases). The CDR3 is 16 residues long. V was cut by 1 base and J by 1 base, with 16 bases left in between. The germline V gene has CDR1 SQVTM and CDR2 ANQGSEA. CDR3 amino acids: CSVEVLGEVANTEAFF. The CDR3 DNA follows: TGCAGCGTTGAAGTTCTGGGGGAGGTCGCGAACACTGAAGCTTTCTTT.

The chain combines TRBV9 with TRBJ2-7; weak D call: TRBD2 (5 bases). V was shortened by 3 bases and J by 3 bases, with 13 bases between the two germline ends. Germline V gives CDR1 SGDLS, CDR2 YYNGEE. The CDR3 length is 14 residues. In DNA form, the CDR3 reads TGTGCCAGCAGCGGGACTCGAGGTGGCTACGAGCAGTACTTC. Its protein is CASSGTRGGYEQYF.

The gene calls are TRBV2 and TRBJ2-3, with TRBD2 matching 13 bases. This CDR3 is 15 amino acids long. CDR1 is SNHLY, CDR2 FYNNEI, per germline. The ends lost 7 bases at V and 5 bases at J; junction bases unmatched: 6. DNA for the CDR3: TGTGCCAGCATTCCGGGACTAGCGGGACGAGATACGCAGTATTTT. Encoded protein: CASIPGLAGRDTQYF.

The CDR3 nucleotides are TGCGCCAGCAGCCAATGGGCAGGGGGCGTTTATTCACCCCTCCACTTT. Its protein product is CASSQWAGGVYSPLHF. The chain couples TRBV4-1 to TRBJ1-6; 8 bases match TRBD1. The germline V gene encodes CDR1 MGHRA and CDR2 YSYEKL. The CDR3 contains 16 residues. Trimming cost V 2 bases and J 8 bases; bases outside gene matches: 8.

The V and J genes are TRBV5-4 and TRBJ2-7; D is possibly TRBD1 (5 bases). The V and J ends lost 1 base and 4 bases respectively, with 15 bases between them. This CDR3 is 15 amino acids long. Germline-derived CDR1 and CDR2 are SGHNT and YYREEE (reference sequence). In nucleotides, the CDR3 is TGTGCCAGCAGCTTGAGTCCAGGGAATTCTTACGAGCAGTACTTC. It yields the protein CASSLSPGNSYEQYF.

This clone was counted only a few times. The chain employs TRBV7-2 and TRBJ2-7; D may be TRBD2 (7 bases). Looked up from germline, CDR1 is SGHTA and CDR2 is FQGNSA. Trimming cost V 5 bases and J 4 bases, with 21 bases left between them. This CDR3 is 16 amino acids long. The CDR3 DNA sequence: TGTGCCAGCAGCCCCCGAGGGGGGGCCGGCATTTACGAGCAGTACTTC. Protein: CASSPRGGAGIYEQYF. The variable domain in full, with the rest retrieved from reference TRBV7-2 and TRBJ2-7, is GAGVSQSPSNKVTEKGKDVELRCDPISGHTALYWYRQSLGQGLEFLIYFQGNSAPDKSGLPSDRFSAERTGGSVSTLTIQRTQQEDSAVYLCASSPRGGAGIYEQYFGPGTRLTVT.

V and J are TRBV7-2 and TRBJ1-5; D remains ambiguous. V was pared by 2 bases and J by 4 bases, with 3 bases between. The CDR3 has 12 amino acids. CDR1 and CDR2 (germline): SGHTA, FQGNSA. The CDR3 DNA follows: TGTGCCAGCAGCTTATATAATCAGCCCCAGCATTTT. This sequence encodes CASSLYNQPQHF.

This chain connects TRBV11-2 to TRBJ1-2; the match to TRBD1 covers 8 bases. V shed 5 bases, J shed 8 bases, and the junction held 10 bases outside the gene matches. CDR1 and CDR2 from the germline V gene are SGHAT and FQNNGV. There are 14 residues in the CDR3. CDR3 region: CASSITGTGFGYTF. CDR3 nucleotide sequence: TGTGCCAGCAGCATAACCGGGACAGGTTTCGGCTACACCTTC.

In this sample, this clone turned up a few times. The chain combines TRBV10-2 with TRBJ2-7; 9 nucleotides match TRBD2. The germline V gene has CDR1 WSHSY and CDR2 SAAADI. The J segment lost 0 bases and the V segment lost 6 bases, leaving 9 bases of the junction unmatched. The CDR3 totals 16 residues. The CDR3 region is CASRKEAGGSSYEQYF. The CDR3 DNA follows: TGCGCCAGCAGAAAAGAAGCGGGAGGAAGCTCCTACGAGCAGTACTTC.

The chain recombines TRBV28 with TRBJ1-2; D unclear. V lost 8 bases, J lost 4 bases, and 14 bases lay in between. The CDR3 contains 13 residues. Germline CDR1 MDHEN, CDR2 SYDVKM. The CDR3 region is CASAGPGLYGYTF. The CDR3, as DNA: TGTGCCAGCGCAGGACCCGGACTCTATGGCTACACCTTC.

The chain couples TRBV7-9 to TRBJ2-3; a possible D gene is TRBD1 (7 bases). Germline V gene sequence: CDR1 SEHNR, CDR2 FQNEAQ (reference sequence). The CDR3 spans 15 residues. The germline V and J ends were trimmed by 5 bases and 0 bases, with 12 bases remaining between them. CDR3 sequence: CASSQGGQSTDTQYF. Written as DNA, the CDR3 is TGTGCCAGCAGCCAGGGGGGACAGAGCACAGATACGCAGTATTTT.

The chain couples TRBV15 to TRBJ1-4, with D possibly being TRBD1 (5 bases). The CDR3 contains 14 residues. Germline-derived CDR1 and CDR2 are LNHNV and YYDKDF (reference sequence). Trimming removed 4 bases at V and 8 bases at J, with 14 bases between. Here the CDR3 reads CATSTGRQGEKLFF. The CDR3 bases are TGTGCCACCAGCACCGGAAGGCAGGGAGAAAAACTGTTTTTT.

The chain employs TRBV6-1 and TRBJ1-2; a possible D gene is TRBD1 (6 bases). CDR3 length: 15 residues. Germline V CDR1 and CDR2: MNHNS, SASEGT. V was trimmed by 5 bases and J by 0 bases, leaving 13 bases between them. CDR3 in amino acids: CASSPGHRTNYGYTF. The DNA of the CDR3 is TGTGCCAGCAGTCCGGGACACCGAACTAACTATGGCTACACCTTC.

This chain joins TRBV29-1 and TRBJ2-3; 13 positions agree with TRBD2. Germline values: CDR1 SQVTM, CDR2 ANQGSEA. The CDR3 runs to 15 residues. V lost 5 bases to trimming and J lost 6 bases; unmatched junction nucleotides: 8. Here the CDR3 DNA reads TGCAGCGTTTTCCGGACTAGCGGGAGACGGGATACGCAGTATTTT. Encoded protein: CSVFRTSGRRDTQYF.

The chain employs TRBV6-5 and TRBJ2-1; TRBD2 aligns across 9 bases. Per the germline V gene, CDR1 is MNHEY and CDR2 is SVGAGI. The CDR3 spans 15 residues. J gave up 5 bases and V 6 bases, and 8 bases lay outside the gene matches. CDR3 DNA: TGTGCCAGCAGACCGAGCGGGAGGCCCCACAATGAGCAGTTCTTC. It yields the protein CASRPSGRPHNEQFF.

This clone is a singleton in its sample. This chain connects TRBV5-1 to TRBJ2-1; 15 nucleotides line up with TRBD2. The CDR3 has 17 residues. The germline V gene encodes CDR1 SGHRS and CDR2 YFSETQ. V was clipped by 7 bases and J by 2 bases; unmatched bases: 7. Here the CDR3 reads CASRGGLAGGTYNEQFF. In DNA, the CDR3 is TGCGCCAGCCGAGGGGGACTAGCGGGAGGCACCTACAATGAGCAGTTCTTC.

The CDR3 reads CASKRQGGALGNQPQHF. The DNA for the CDR3 is TGTGCCAGCAAAAGACAGGGGGGGGCCTTGGGCAATCAGCCCCAGCATTTT. This chain connects TRBV2 to TRBJ1-5, with 9 bases that match TRBD1. The J segment lost 2 bases and the V segment lost 7 bases, leaving 12 bases of the junction unmatched. Germline CDR1 is SNHLY and CDR2 is FYNNEI. CDR3 length: 17 amino acids.

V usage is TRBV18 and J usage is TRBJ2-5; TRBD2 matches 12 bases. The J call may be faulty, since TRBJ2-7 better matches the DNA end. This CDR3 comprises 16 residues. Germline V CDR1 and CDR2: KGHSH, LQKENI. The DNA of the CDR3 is TGTGCCAGCTCACCACGGACTAGCGGGGACTCCTACGAGCAGTACTTC. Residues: CASSPRTSGDSYEQYF.